These 26 T cell receptor beta chains were all obtained from the same sample, sequenced in a study of T-cell memory formation after mild COVID-19. TCRdb fed the 5' RACE reads into MiXCR, producing one record per CDR3 protein. This repertoire shows about 560,000 distinct CDR3 sequences, approximately 21% found once; its top ten account for 7.5% to 9.5%. The sample comprised PBMCs or a T cell subset sorted from them (not recorded which). Receptor source: an adult woman who had mild COVID-19 (a few samples of this study predate the infection). Cell type and time point are not known.

Many counts were recorded for this clonotype. The chain recombines TRBV7-2 with TRBJ2-6, with D perhaps TRBD1 (5 bases). V dropped 1 base and J dropped 1 base, with 11 bases sitting between them. The CDR3 spans 17 residues. The germline CDR1 and CDR2 sequences are SGHTA and FQGNSA. The CDR3 loop reads CASSLGWQGSGANVLTF. CDR3 in DNA: TGTGCCAGCAGCTTAGGGTGGCAGGGATCTGGGGCCAACGTCCTGACTTTC.

The rearrangement links TRBV5-1 to TRBJ2-7; TRBD1 matches 7 bases. The J segment lost 3 bases and the V segment lost 8 bases, leaving 8 bases of the junction unmatched. CDR1 is SGHRS, CDR2 YFSETQ, per germline. The CDR3 has 13 amino acids. For the CDR3, the DNA is TGCGCCAGTACAGGGGAAAGGGTCTACGAGCAGTACTTC. This sequence encodes CASTGERVYEQYF.

The V and J genes are TRBV11-2 and TRBJ1-2; 10 bases match TRBD1. The CDR3 sequence is 15 residues long. Unmatched junction bases numbered 5, after V lost 4 bases and J lost 3 bases. The germline V gene encodes CDR1 SGHAT and CDR2 FQNNGV. CDR3 bases: TGTGCCAGCAGCTCCTCGGACAGGGGGGACTATGGCTACACCTTC. Amino acid sequence: CASSSSDRGDYGYTF. The full variable domain, rest sourced from reference TRBV11-2 and TRBJ1-2, is EAGVAQSPRYKIIEKRQSVAFWCNPISGHATLYWYQQILGQGPKLLIQFQNNGVVDDSQLPKDRFSAERLKGVDSTLKIQPAKLEDSAVYLCASSSSDRGDYGYTFGSGTRLTVV.

This clonotype was counted a few times. This rearrangement joins TRBV6-1 to TRBJ2-5; D is ambiguous. Trimming removed 7 bases from V and 7 bases from J, with 10 bases in between. The CDR3 extends over 11 amino acids. Germline CDR1 MNHNS, CDR2 SASEGT. The CDR3 loop reads CASNLPGTQYF. CDR3 nucleotide sequence: TGTGCCAGCAATCTCCCGGGGACCCAGTACTTC.

This chain uses TRBV12-3 or TRBV12-4 with TRBJ2-3; no reliable D call. With 1 base removed from V and 4 bases from J, the gap between germline ends came to 9 bases. The CDR3 sequence is 14 residues long. Written as DNA, the CDR3 is TGTGCCAGCAGTTTAGTGGCAGGCCCAGATACGCAGTATTTT. This sequence encodes CASSLVAGPDTQYF.

V and J are TRBV24-1 and TRBJ2-3, with TRBD1 identical over 7 bases. The J segment lost 6 bases and the V segment lost 3 bases, leaving 11 bases of the junction unmatched. The CDR3 length is 16 residues. Germline V CDR1 and CDR2: KGHDR, SFDVKD. The CDR3 protein is CATSDPGTVTGDTQYF. In DNA, the CDR3 is TGTGCCACCAGTGATCCAGGGACAGTGACTGGGGATACGCAGTATTTT.

This clonotype has more than one count but fewer than ten. The chain has TRBV29-1 and TRBJ1-1; 8 bases match TRBD1. The CDR3 contains 13 residues. Trimming cost V 2 bases and J 4 bases; bases outside gene matches: 3. Germline CDR1 is SQVTM and CDR2 is ANQGSEA. The CDR3 bases are TGCAGCGTTGAAAGGACAGGGAGCACTGAAGCTTTCTTT. Protein product: CSVERTGSTEAFF.

In its sample, this clonotype was seen a few times. This rearrangement joins TRBV24-1 to TRBJ1-2, with 7 nucleotides matching TRBD1. This CDR3 is 15 amino acids long. CDR1 and CDR2 from the germline V gene are KGHDR and SFDVKD. V was pared by 5 bases and J by 3 bases, with 8 bases of the junction left unmatched. The CDR3 coding sequence is TGTGCCACCAGTGCCGAAAACAGGGGTGACTATGGCTACACCTTC. Residues: CATSAENRGDYGYTF.

This clonotype was detected only a few times. The rearrangement uses TRBV13 and TRBJ2-7; D is tentatively TRBD1 or TRBD2 (5 bases each). V gave up 5 bases and J gave up 5 bases, with 22 bases separating them. Germline V lookup: CDR1 PRHDT, CDR2 FYEKMQ (reference sequence). There are 16 residues in the CDR3. The CDR3: CASSRDGTAVGDEQYF. CDR3 nucleotide sequence: TGTGCCAGCAGCCGGGATGGGACGGCGGTTGGAGACGAGCAGTACTTC. The full variable domain, its missing parts supplied by reference TRBV13 and TRBJ2-7, is AAGVIQSPRHLIKEKRETATLKCYPIPRHDTVYWYQQGPGQDPQFLISFYEKMQSDKGSIPDRFSAQQFSDYHSELNMSSLELGDSALYFCASSRDGTAVGDEQYFGPGTRLTVT.

This clonotype was counted between two and nine times. The chain employs TRBV4-3 and TRBJ1-3; no clear D. This CDR3 contains 14 residues. Per the germline V gene, CDR1 is LGHNA and CDR2 is YSLEER. Trimming shortened V by 0 bases and J by 8 bases, and 11 bases separated the two germline ends. This CDR3 is CASSQEGPADTIYF. The CDR3 nucleotides read TGCGCCAGCAGCCAAGAGGGCCCGGCTGACACCATATATTTT.

J is TRBJ2-7 and V is TRBV7-8, with D tentatively TRBD1 or TRBD2 (6 bases each). This CDR3 is built from 15 residues. CDR1 and CDR2 from the germline V gene are SGHVS and FQNEAQ. The V gene lost 1 base and the J gene lost 3 bases, with 13 bases spanning the gap. This CDR3 reads CASSLGGGLDYEQYF. The CDR3 DNA reads TGTGCCAGCAGCTTAGGAGGGGGGTTAGACTACGAGCAGTACTTC.

This clonotype was counted between two and nine times. The chain links TRBV24-1 to TRBJ1-2, with D possibly matching TRBD1 (5 bases). The CDR3 loop spans 16 amino acids. V was shortened by 4 bases and J by 4 bases, with 18 bases between the two germline ends. Germline lookup yields CDR1 KGHDR and CDR2 SFDVKD. The CDR3 DNA reads TGTGCCACCAGTGACGGAAGGGCGGCAGGGACCTATGGCTACACCTTC. This sequence encodes CATSDGRAAGTYGYTF.

The CDR3 loop reads CASSPQGLAGGSGYEQFF. DNA for the CDR3: TGCGCCAGCAGCCCGCAGGGACTAGCGGGAGGATCGGGGTATGAGCAGTTCTTC. This chain links TRBV4-1 with TRBJ2-1; TRBD2 agrees at 15 bases. CDR1 is MGHRA and CDR2 is YSYEKL in the germline V gene. J was trimmed by 8 bases and V by 4 bases; bases with no gene match: 12. The CDR3 consists of 18 residues.

The chain employs TRBV6-6 and TRBJ1-1; D gene uncertain. The length of the CDR3 is 14 residues. V shed 0 bases and J shed 7 bases, with 12 bases lying between them. Germline CDR1 reads MNHNY; CDR2 reads SVGAGI (reference sequence). The CDR3, as DNA: TGTGCCAGCAGTTACTCGGGCAGGCGAAATGAAGCTTTCTTT. Its translation: CASSYSGRRNEAFF.

The chain recombines TRBV12-3 or TRBV12-4 with TRBJ2-1; no definite D call. V lost 5 bases, J lost 5 bases, and 13 bases lay in between. This CDR3 region has 14 residues. DNA of the CDR3: TGTGCCAGCAGTACCGAATGGCCCAACAATGAGCAGTTCTTC. Residues: CASSTEWPNNEQFF.

V and J are TRBV2 and TRBJ1-2; a weak D match, TRBD1 (6 bases). This CDR3 has 14 residues. V shed 6 bases and J shed 0 bases, with 11 bases lying between them. The germline V gene has CDR1 SNHLY and CDR2 FYNNEI. DNA of the CDR3: TGTGCCAGCAGACACAGGGATCCTAACTATGGCTACACCTTC. Translating it yields CASRHRDPNYGYTF.

J is TRBJ2-7 and V is TRBV7-9; 8 positions match TRBD1. Germline CDR1 is SEHNR and CDR2 is FQNEAQ (reference sequence). CDR3 length: 15 residues. Trimming removed 3 bases from V and 5 bases from J; junction bases left unmatched: 9. Here the CDR3 reads CASSFRTGREDEQYF. The CDR3 DNA follows: TGTGCCAGCAGCTTCCGGACAGGGCGTGAGGACGAGCAGTACTTC.

This clonotype has a handful of counts. The chain is built from TRBV21-1 and TRBJ2-1; the table calls TRBD2, which could not be checked here. TRBV21-1 is listed as a pseudogene. The CDR3 loop spans 11 amino acids. CDR3 DNA: TGTGGTGGGGTAGCGGGCAATGAGCAGTTCTTC. This translates into CGGVAGNEQFF.

The V and J genes are TRBV24-1 and TRBJ1-5, with D maybe TRBD1 (5 bases). CDR1 is KGHDR, CDR2 SFDVKD, per germline. V shed 5 bases and J shed 3 bases, with 10 bases lying between them. CDR3 length: 14 amino acids. The CDR3: CATSATVDNQPQHF. In DNA form, the CDR3 reads TGTGCCACCAGTGCGACAGTCGACAATCAGCCCCAGCATTTT.

The gene calls are TRBV15 and TRBJ2-6, with D unresolved. Germline V CDR1 and CDR2: LNHNV, YYDKDF (reference sequence). Trimming stripped 2 bases from V and 0 bases from J, with 11 bases between. CDR3 size: 17 residues. CDR3 nucleotide sequence: TGTGCCACCAGCAGACCCCCCCCAATCTCTGGGGCCAACGTCCTGACTTTC. Amino acids: CATSRPPPISGANVLTF.

This clonotype was seen just once. The chain carries TRBV7-9 and TRBJ1-1; TRBD1 matches 10 bases. V shed 0 bases, J shed 0 bases, and the junction held 4 bases outside the gene matches. From germline, CDR1 is SEHNR and CDR2 FQNEAQ (reference sequence). This CDR3 region has 17 residues. The CDR3 sequence: CASSLAGDRGLNTEAFF. The CDR3 DNA reads as TGTGCCAGCAGCTTAGCAGGGGACAGGGGCCTGAACACTGAAGCTTTCTTT.

There are a few counts of this clonotype. One junction end does not reproduce the germline sequence, and a read error may be involved. V and J are TRBV15 and TRBJ2-7; 11 nucleotides line up with TRBD2. The CDR3 length is 15 residues. CDR1 LNHNV and CDR2 YYDKDF come from the germline V gene (reference sequence). This CDR3 is CAISSTSGSLYEQYF. In nucleotides, the CDR3 is TGTGCCATCAGCTCCACTAGCGGGAGTTTGTACGAGCAGTACTTC.

The rearrangement links TRBV7-8 to TRBJ2-3; TRBD2 matches 13 bases. The CDR3 loop spans 19 amino acids. The junction had 21 bases not matched to a gene; V was cut back by 3 bases and J by 12 bases. The germline CDR1 and CDR2 sequences are SGHVS and FQNEAQ. CDR3 sequence reads: CASSLFRTSGGVGLGSQYF. The CDR3 bases are TGTGCCAGCAGCTTGTTCCGGACTAGCGGGGGAGTGGGTTTAGGGAGTCAGTATTTT.

The chain has TRBV10-3 and TRBJ2-1, with D maybe TRBD2 (5 bases). Trimming left V 2 bases short and J 9 bases short, with 11 bases between. The CDR3 runs 13 residues. Germline V gene sequence: CDR1 ENHRY, CDR2 SYGVKD. The chain's CDR3 is CAISEKPGVEQFF. The CDR3 DNA sequence: TGTGCCATCAGTGAGAAGCCCGGGGTTGAGCAGTTCTTC.

The chain is built from TRBV5-5 and TRBJ1-1, with D hard to call. CDR1 and CDR2 from the germline V gene are SGHKS and YYEKEE (reference sequence). CDR3 length equals 14 residues. V dropped 3 bases and J dropped 3 bases, with 12 bases sitting between them. As DNA, the CDR3 is TGTGCCAGCAGCTCCTACAGTGGGCACACTGAAGCTTTCTTT. Protein product: CASSSYSGHTEAFF.

This clonotype was counted many times. The chain employs TRBV7-2 and TRBJ2-5, with D possibly being TRBD1 (6 bases). Germline CDR1 and CDR2: SGHTA and FQGNSA. This CDR3 is 19 amino acids long. Trimming removed 4 bases from V and 5 bases from J, with 29 bases in between. The DNA of the CDR3 is TGTGCCAGCAGCTCGACAGGATGGTTAGTGGGAAAGAAGGGGGAGACCCAGTACTTC. Encoded protein: CASSSTGWLVGKKGETQYF.